These 7 T cell receptor beta chains came from one sample sequenced in a study of T cell repertoires in cytomegalovirus infection. Each CDR3 protein gets one entry after TCRdb re-called the reads with MiXCR. The sample shows some 600,000 distinct CDR3 sequences, roughly 26% of them seen only once. The sequenced sample was CD8+ T cells from PBMCs. These receptors were obtained from a human donor in good health (CMV status not recorded). Some clones in this sample may be carry-over from other donors' samples.

The genes are TRBV28 and TRBJ2-6; 8 nucleotides match TRBD2. CDR1 MDHEN and CDR2 SYDVKM come from the germline V gene. This CDR3 has 16 amino acids. Trimming at V came to 4 bases and at J to 4 bases, leaving 6 bases not matched to a gene. CDR3 sequence (DNA): TGTGCCAGCAGTTCCCGGGGGGGGGCCGGGGCCAACGTCCTGACTTTC. This encodes CASSSRGGAGANVLTF. Based on the CDR3 plus reference TRBV28 and TRBJ2-6, the full variable domain is DVKVTQSSRYLVKRTGEKVFLECVQDMDHENMFWYRQDPGLGLRLIYFSYDVKMKEKGDIPEGYSVSREKKERFSLILESASTNQTSMYLCASSSRGGAGANVLTFGAGSRLTVL.

In its sample, this clonotype was seen a few times. The chain carries TRBV12-5 and TRBJ2-1; tentatively, D is TRBD1 or TRBD2 (6 bases each). Trimming cost V 3 bases and J 0 bases, with 9 bases left between them. The V gene's germline CDR1 is LGHNT and CDR2 FRNRAP. This CDR3 has 15 amino acids. The DNA for the CDR3 is TGTGCTAGTGGTTTAGGGGGGAGCTCCTACAATGAGCAGTTCTTC. Its translation is CASGLGGSSYNEQFF.

In its sample, this clonotype was seen many times. CDR3 nucleotide sequence: TGTGCCAGCAGCTCGGGGGGGGCCTACGAGCAGTACTTC. It codes for CASSSGGAYEQYF. The rearrangement uses TRBV19 and TRBJ2-7, with 8 bases aligning to TRBD2. The V segment lost 9 bases and the J segment 2 bases; nucleotides outside the gene matches: 6. CDR3 length: 13 amino acids. Germline V CDR1 and CDR2: LNHDA, SQIVND (reference sequence).

This clonotype was seen ten or more times. This chain links TRBV7-2 with TRBJ2-5; the D is unclear. This CDR3 has 15 residues. In germline, CDR1 is SGHTA, CDR2 FQGNSA. V lost 5 bases to trimming and J lost 0 bases, with 13 bases between them. The CDR3 nucleotides read TGTGCCAGCAGCACTCTCGATGTGTACCAAGAGACCCAGTACTTC. As protein: CASSTLDVYQETQYF.

This clonotype has more than one count but fewer than ten. This sequence joins TRBV7-2 and TRBJ2-7; D is ambiguous. Germline V lookup: CDR1 SGHTA, CDR2 FQGNSA. The CDR3 has 14 residues. V lost 3 bases and J 2 bases, leaving 11 bases between the germline ends. The CDR3, as DNA: TGTGCCAGCAGCTTCAGACCTGGGACCTACGAGCAGTACTTC. Translated: CASSFRPGTYEQYF.

This clonotype was observed a handful of times. The chain recombines TRBV7-9 with TRBJ1-1; D is unresolved. V was cut by 10 bases and J by 8 bases, with 14 bases left in between. From germline, CDR1 is SEHNR and CDR2 FQNEAQ (reference sequence). The CDR3 loop spans 11 amino acids. The CDR3 DNA reads as TGTGCCACGGAGGTCGGTTCCGAAGCTTTCTTT. Translation: CATEVGSEAFF.

The chain is built from TRBV11-3 and TRBJ2-7; no clear D gene. V lost 10 bases, J lost 0 bases, and 13 bases lay in between. The CDR3 length is 13 residues. Germline lookup yields CDR1 SGHNT and CDR2 YENEEA. CDR3 amino acids: CATQVGFSYEQYV. CDR3 DNA sequence: TGTGCCACCCAGGTGGGGTTCTCCTACGAGCAGTACGTC.